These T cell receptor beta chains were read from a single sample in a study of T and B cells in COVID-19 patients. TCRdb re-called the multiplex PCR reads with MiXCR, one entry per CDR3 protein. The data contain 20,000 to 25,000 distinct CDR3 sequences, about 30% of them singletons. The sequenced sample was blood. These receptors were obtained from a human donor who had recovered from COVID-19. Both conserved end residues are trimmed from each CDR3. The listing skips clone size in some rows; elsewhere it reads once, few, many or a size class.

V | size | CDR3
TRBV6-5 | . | ASSSQGSSNQPQH
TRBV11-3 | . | ACSLRRSGELF
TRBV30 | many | AWRKGTYNSPLH
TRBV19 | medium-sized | ASSGRLASGELF
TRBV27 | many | ASSRGLNTEAF
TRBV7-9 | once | ASSRRTVSMNEQF
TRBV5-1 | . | ASSLEGVPDEKLF
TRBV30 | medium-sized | AWSKGSSYEQY
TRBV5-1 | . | ASSLGQGDSPLH
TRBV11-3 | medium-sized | ASSDGLSVETQY
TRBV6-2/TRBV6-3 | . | ASSFGGTLH
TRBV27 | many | ASGRAGGQETQY
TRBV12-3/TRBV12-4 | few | ASTWTSSGEKLF
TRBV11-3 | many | ASSLGGLAEAF
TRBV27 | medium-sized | ASRDGTNTGELF
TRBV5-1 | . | ASSLTQMNTEAF
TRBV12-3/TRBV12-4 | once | ASSLAGGQGPIEQY
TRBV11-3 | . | ASSPGGATDTQY
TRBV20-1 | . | SASDQTDQAF
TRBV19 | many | ASSIEGRSSYNSPLH
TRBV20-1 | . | SARGDGGGAPDTQY
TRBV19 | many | ASSTGNQPQH
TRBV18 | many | ASSLPTGFVQTQY
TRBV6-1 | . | ASSQILAGNEQF
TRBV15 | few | ATSRGPLTEAF
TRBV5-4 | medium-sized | ASSPGEGDTQY
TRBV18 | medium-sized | ASSPYGGEETQY
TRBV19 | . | AGGGTHSNQPQH